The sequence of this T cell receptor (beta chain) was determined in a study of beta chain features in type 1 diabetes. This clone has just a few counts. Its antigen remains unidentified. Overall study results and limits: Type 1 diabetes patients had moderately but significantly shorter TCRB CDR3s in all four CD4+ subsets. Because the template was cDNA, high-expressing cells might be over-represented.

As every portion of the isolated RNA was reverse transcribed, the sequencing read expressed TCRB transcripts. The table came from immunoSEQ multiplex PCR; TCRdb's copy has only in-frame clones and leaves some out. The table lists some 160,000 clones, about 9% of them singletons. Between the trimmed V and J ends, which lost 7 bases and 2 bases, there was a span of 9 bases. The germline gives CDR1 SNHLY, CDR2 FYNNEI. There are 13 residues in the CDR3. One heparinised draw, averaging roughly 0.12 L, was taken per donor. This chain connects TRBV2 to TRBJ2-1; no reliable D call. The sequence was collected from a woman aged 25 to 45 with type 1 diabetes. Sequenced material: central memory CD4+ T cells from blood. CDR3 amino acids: CASNARPYNEQFF. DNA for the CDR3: TGTGCCAGCAACGCCAGGCCCTACAATGAGCAGTTCTTC.